This T cell receptor beta chain is from a study of shared clonotypes between healthy human individuals. A note on this clone: Its target is not known.

CD8 memory was a combination that joined CD45RO+ cells with CCR7-negative CD45RA+ TemRA cells. With 5 bases removed from V and 7 bases from J, the gap between germline ends came to 16 bases. Germline-derived CDR1 and CDR2 are SEHNR and FQNEAQ (reference sequence). This CDR3 is 14 amino acids long. Genomic DNA from each subset was divided evenly over several immunoSEQ plates. This table comes from immunoSEQ multiplex PCR, and its TCRdb copy is limited to in-frame clones, with some not included. Here the sample spans around 95,000 clones, around 67% being singletons. Study-level points and caveats: The diversity represented, both genetic and in exposure history, was limited by few donors. Among non-shared clonotypes, generation probabilities were lower than among those shared by all four donors.

This sequence was found in a man younger than 45 in good health. The sequenced sample was memory CD8+ T cells sorted from blood. Subset specified: CD45RO+ cells pooled with CCR7-negative TemRA cells. The V and J genes are TRBV7-9 and TRBJ2-3; D gene uncertain. CDR3 region: CASSLISQFYTQYF. The DNA for the CDR3 is TGTGCCAGCAGCCTGATTAGTCAATTCTATACGCAGTATTTT.